The T cell receptor beta chain described here comes from a study of T cells in Graves' hyperthyroidism and ophthalmopathy. The germline V gene encodes CDR1 KGHSH and CDR2 LQKENI. Trimming removed 3 bases from V and 4 bases from J; junction bases left unmatched: 3. The CDR3 contains 16 residues. From RNA transcripts, TCR beta CDR3 regions were amplified. The TCR CDR3 was amplified in a first-round RT-PCR using the HTBI primer set. Via MiXCR, TCRdb re-called the multiplex PCR reads, giving one row per CDR3 protein. The table has about 610,000 distinct CDR3 sequences, roughly 14% seen once. The source is a middle-aged woman with Graves' ophthalmopathy. The rearrangement links TRBV18 to TRBJ2-5; 15 nucleotides line up with TRBD2. Input material: blood. As DNA, the CDR3 is TGTGCCAGCTCACCGGGACTAGCGGGAGGTTCAGAGACCCAGTACTTC. It is translated as CASSPGLAGGSETQYF.